This section outlines one T cell receptor beta chain sequence together with its context. This receptor's antigen is unknown. No per-base quality is available; no much larger clone lies one base away. In total, 666 healthy bone marrow donors made up the cohort. At the time of sampling, all cohort members were nominally healthy, though unrecorded immune exposures were likely present. The donor was CMV seronegative and was included in the group of hundreds of seronegative cohort members. A peripheral blood sample was provided by each donor, and peripheral blood mononuclear cells were used for TCR beta sequencing. Genomic DNA extraction from the blood cell samples was performed with the Qiagen DNeasy Blood Extraction Kit. The CDR3 starts with the cysteine, ends with the phenylalanine, and has 14 residues. Only the CDR3 portion is preserved as DNA: 42 bases, with reading frame beginning at the first base. From a lookup of the germline V gene, CDR1 and CDR2 are MNHEY and SVGAGI.

Libraries were constructed by the immunoSEQ multiplex PCR assay. For the multiplex PCR, a mixture combining 60 forward primers for TCR Vbeta segments and 13 reverse primers for TCR Jbeta segments was used. The CDR3 region of rearranged TCR beta genes was amplified from genomic DNA with a multiplex PCR assay. The Illumina HiSeq System was used to sequence the amplified TCR beta libraries as 87-base-pair reads. The original pipeline was this. A later analysis counted about 80 million unique TCR beta chains across the 500 to 850 repertoires, and approximately 11 million of these chains were shared by at least two donors. To remove PCR and sequencing errors, raw reads were error-corrected and collapsed into unique sequences using a nearest-neighbor algorithm that merged closely related sequences. V, D and J gene segments were assigned by aligning CDR3 sequences to IMGT reference sequences. Each retained sequence needed at least a six-nucleotide match to both a V gene segment and a J gene segment. Rearrangements were classified as productive when the CDR3 lacked stop codons and remained in frame with V and J, and all other rearrangements were classified as non-productive. CDR3 was defined by IMGT convention, running from the second conserved V-encoded cysteine to the conserved J-encoded phenylalanine. The earlier analysis of about 570 of the donors excluded any sequence lacking an unambiguous match to a single V gene segment. An earlier analysis of 550 to 650 of the donors classified V segments as functional when productive rearrangements were above 56.7% and as segregating when the standard deviation between donors was above 5%. A statistical classification framework was built to diagnose cytomegalovirus status from the catalog of TCR beta chain sequences. In a later analysis, TCR nucleotide sequences were compared against IMGT/GENE-DB human TR gene sequences so that V and J genes could be assigned. The TCRdist pipeline was used in a later analysis to assign CDR3 sequences and most-parsimonious VDJ recombination scenarios. A later analysis defined each TCR beta chain by its CDR3 amino acid sequence plus V-gene family, and excluded reads lacking a unique V-gene family. As a way to deal with suspected cross-contamination and a sequencing artifact, a later analysis dropped 450 to 600 nucleotide sequences that were highly shared and had low generation probability. In a later analysis, a clonal expansion index was calculated for each public chain from normalized within-repertoire ranks of inferred template counts. A later analysis computed generation probabilities with a VDJ recombination model fitted to out-of-frame rearrangements, and checked the results against IGoR. A later analysis scored TCR-TCR, TCR-HLA and TCR-CMV co-occurrence with hypergeometric tests, applying a repertoire-size bias correction to TCR pairs. False discovery rates were estimated in a later analysis by permuting HLA or CMV assignments 20 times. In a later analysis, co-occurring TCRs were grouped using DBSCAN, and TCRdist sequence similarity was added for clustering within HLA-allele-positive subsets. Co-occurrence clustering excluded repertoires with fewer than 30,000 or more than 120,000 public chains, plus five with anomalous nucleotide sharing. In its TCRdb copy, this immuneACCESS table keeps in-frame sequences only and misses some clones. Where compared with another copy, unresolved V genes explain less than half of these, and the others have no known cause. The V and J calls and the clone size are those of that table, but D and trimming were determined from the DNA. The sample records roughly 110,000 clones, about 75% of which are singletons. The top ten hold approximately 2.4% of the sample.

This specimen comes from a study of cytomegalovirus exposure and HLA in healthy donors (dated by TCRdb to the late 2010s). For the wider study: An earlier analysis of some 550 of the donors reported 250 to 350 Gb of sequence data and some 120 million unique TCR beta sequences from 150 million to 200 million T cells. Roughly 320 gigabases of sequencing data and approximately 92 million unique TCR sequences made up an early release that covered roughly 670 HLA-typed donors. Of the 350 to 400 genotyped donors, about 80% fell in the genetic ancestry cluster associated with self-reported Caucasian donors. The study was designed to test whether signatures of past pathogen exposure could be identified by cataloging public T cell receptors. The T cell repertoires of about 700 subjects were profiled by immunosequencing and related to cytomegalovirus serostatus. Along with the roughly 710-subject first cohort, a separate validation cohort of around 120 different subjects was used. The study combined high-throughput TCR immunosequencing, statistical association of individual TCRs with disease status, and machine learning to predict cytomegalovirus infection status. In a later analysis, previously published TCR beta repertoires from 666 donors were re-analyzed and high-resolution HLA genotyping was added so that TCR occurrence patterns could be studied. In the later analysis, no new phenotypic data were used to find candidate immune exposures; instead, reliance was placed on TCR beta sequences and their occurrence across donors. An earlier analysis of several hundred of the donors used high-throughput TCR beta sequencing to judge whether each TCR beta V gene segment behaved as functional or pseudogenic. Donor age, sex, ethnicity and CMV serostatus were collected together with the repertoire data. A later genetic analysis took genome-wide SNP genotypes for about 60% of the roughly 670 donors and used that subset as a discovery cohort. Every discovery cohort repertoire had been produced on one sequencing platform. HLA typing covered class I and class II loci at four-digit resolution. Typing coverage varied by locus: roughly 620-630 donors for A, B, C, DRB1 and DQB1; roughly 520 for DQA1; about 600 for DPA1; 450 to 480 for DPB1. A handful of DR-DQ haplotypes were handled as single units for association and clustering because linkage in the cohort was strong. Among around 400 genotyped donors of the cohort, an average of approximately 240,000 unique TCR beta nucleotide sequences were sequenced per donor, roughly 20% of them non-productive.

Overall results and qualifications from the work: The sequencing pipeline was judged likely to have produced a cluster of highly shared sequence variants as a technical artifact. Three of the identified cytomegalovirus-associated TCR beta chains were confirmed in vitro to be specific for cytomegalovirus antigens. According to a later analysis, most CMV-associated TCR beta chains appeared to be HLA-restricted, and the HLA associations seemed to be driven largely by CMV exposure. The only immune exposure information available for the cohort was CMV serostatus. Most TCR sequences were seen in very few donors, while some public TCRs were found in many individuals. A further reported finding was that TCR beta sequences accurately predicted the HLA-A and HLA-B alleles for most subjects in the first cohort. Several of the top co-occurrence clusters appeared to be linked to parvovirus B19, influenza, CMV and Epstein-Barr virus, according to a later analysis. When HLA alleles, especially DR and DQ, strongly co-occurred, attributing TCR associations to individual alleles was difficult. About 17 rarely observed V segments, including chromosome 9 orphons, were excluded from the earlier analysis of a few hundred of the donors because counts were too low. A later analysis found that HLA-associated TCR beta chains were more clonally expanded and had lower generation probabilities than equally common non-associated chains. In an earlier analysis of roughly 560 of the donors, most TCR beta V segments were observed in productive rearrangements about 90% or about 30% of the time, broadly matching IMGT annotations. Because HLA typing was unavailable for some donors at each locus, only the typed subset was used in association tests. In a later analysis, the rate of TCR association differed among HLA loci, with DRB1 alleles having the most associated TCRs and HLA-C alleles having the fewest. Some IMGT-functional V segments, including TRBV6-2 and TRBV6-3, could not be told apart with the 87-base-pair reads, so those segments were excluded. According to the authors, the approach could potentially be generalized to other disease states and immunological phenotypes. The study listed 170 or so TCR beta chains as associated with cytomegalovirus. Sequencing depth was assumed to be roughly uniform across donors in the presence/absence analyses, though that assumption may not hold. V-gene and J-gene trimming of TCR beta chains was associated with a missense DCLRE1C variant in a later genetic analysis, and the association was replicated in an independent cohort. A later genetic analysis reported fewer N-insertions in productive TCRs among donors in an Asian-associated ancestry cluster than the roughly 720-donor mean. Linkage disequilibrium might explain the correlated functional status among segregating V segments, but an unknown experimental factor could not be excluded. At a false discovery rate of 0.05, a later analysis linked 16,951 TCR beta sequences to specific HLA alleles. The classifier was reported to diagnose cytomegalovirus status with high specificity and sensitivity in both the original and validation cohorts. The cohort was sequenced for TCR beta chains only, and without alpha or paired-chain data the features that could be detected were limited.

The sequence joins TRBV6-5 to TRBJ2-5; TRBD1 is a possible D gene, resting on 5 matching bases. With the DNA end fitting TRBJ2-7 better, the J assignment may be wrong. Specimen: PBMCs. The source of this sequence is a middle-aged man in good health and CMV-seronegative. DNA sequence: TGTGCCAGCAGTATACAAGGGCCAGGGTACGAGCAGTACTTC. It encodes CASSIQGPGYEQYF.